The clone carrying this T cell receptor (beta chain) was seen once. The sample originates from a study of blood T cell repertoires in COVID-19. Study in general: The cDNA or gDNA used as material had been derived from T cells, B-cell-depleted T cells, or PBMCs.

Per the authors' pipeline: From reference gene primer amplification, estimates of nucleated cell counts were derived. Measured with immunoSEQ multiplex PCR; TCRdb has only the in-frame clones, and not every one. The V and J calls and the clone size are those of that table, but D and trimming were determined from the DNA. The data show nearly 300,000 clones, around 85% seen once. Seattle's enrolled individuals joined amid active infection and were then monitored longitudinally. The sequenced sample was peripheral blood. The sequence was collected from a human donor with COVID-19, enrolled during active disease. The donor label of this sample is uncertain.

The CDR3 DNA reads as TGTGCCAGCAGTTATTCGGGGACAGGGGTTCGAGAGCAGTACTTC. As protein: CASSYSGTGVREQYF. V and J are TRBV5-6 and TRBJ2-7, with 10 bases fitting TRBD1. The germline gives CDR1 SGHDT, CDR2 YYEEEE. This CDR3 has 15 residues. V shed 5 bases, J shed 7 bases, and the junction held 12 bases outside the gene matches.